Each of the 23 T cell receptor beta chains below was sequenced from the same sample in a study of T-cell reconstitution after alpha-beta-depleted transplantation in children. The authors prepared the TCRbeta library with unique molecular identifiers. TCRdb ran MiXCR on the PCR reads and lists one entry per CDR3 protein. Of hundreds of thousands of distinct CDR3 sequences detected, approximately 30% appear once; the ten largest clones hold 2% to 2.5%. The specimen was PBMCs from the stem cell graft donor, collected from the stem cell graft. All receptors come from a human donor who donated a stem cell graft to a child with aplastic anemia.

The chain couples TRBV5-1 to TRBJ1-2, with 10 bases that match TRBD1. The CDR3 totals 16 residues. Losses at the gene ends were 3 bases for V and 8 bases for J; bases not matched to a gene: 13. Looked up from germline, CDR1 is SGHRS and CDR2 is YFSETQ. CDR3 DNA: TGCGCCAGCAGCTCAGAAGTGACAGGGGGCGTTAAGGGCTACACCTTC. Translated, it gives CASSSEVTGGVKGYTF.

V and J are TRBV18 and TRBJ1-4; D gene ambiguous. V was clipped by 6 bases and J by 5 bases, with 16 bases between them. This CDR3 is 15 amino acids long. From germline, CDR1 is KGHSH and CDR2 LQKENI. The CDR3 here is CASSSQRGDNEKLFF. The CDR3, as DNA: TGTGCCAGCTCGTCCCAGCGGGGTGACAATGAAAAACTGTTTTTT.

The V and J genes are TRBV9 and TRBJ2-3; 8 bases line up with TRBD1. This CDR3 comprises 16 residues. Germline V lookup: CDR1 SGDLS, CDR2 YYNGEE. With 3 bases clipped from V and 2 bases from J, the junction kept 8 bases outside the gene matches. CDR3 sequence (DNA): TGTGCCAGCAGCGCGGGGACAGGAGGATTCACAGATACGCAGTATTTT. Its protein is CASSAGTGGFTDTQYF.

This chain joins TRBV6-5 and TRBJ1-2; maybe TRBD1 (5 bases). The germline gives CDR1 MNHEY, CDR2 SVGAGI. This CDR3 has 15 residues. The V end lost 0 bases, the J end lost 9 bases, and 17 bases lay between the germline ends. In nucleotides, the CDR3 is TGTGCCAGCAGTTACTCGGGGGAAGGGAGAGTTCGCTACACCTTC. This translates into CASSYSGEGRVRYTF.

The chain recombines TRBV7-2 with TRBJ1-5; D is undetermined. V dropped 0 bases and J dropped 10 bases, with 16 bases sitting between them. The V gene's germline CDR1 is SGHTA and CDR2 FQGNSA. This CDR3 region has 15 residues. The CDR3, as DNA: TGTGCCAGCAGCTTAGCCCCGGGCACCCAATCACCCCAGCATTTT. Amino acid sequence: CASSLAPGTQSPQHF.

This sequence joins TRBV20-1 and TRBJ1-1; 10 bases fit TRBD1. The CDR3 is made up of 15 amino acids. The germline CDR1 and CDR2 sequences are DFQATT and SNEGSKA (reference sequence). Germline trimming cut 1 base from V and 4 bases from J; bases unmatched to any gene: 6. Here the CDR3 reads CSARGTGGLVTEAFF. CDR3 DNA sequence: TGCAGTGCTAGAGGGACAGGGGGACTAGTCACTGAAGCTTTCTTT.

In this sample, this clonotype turned up a few times. CDR3 protein: CASRGDEQYF. DNA of the CDR3: TGTGCCAGCAGGGGGGACGAGCAGTACTTC. This sequence joins TRBV25-1 and TRBJ2-7; perhaps D is TRBD1 or TRBD2 (5 bases each). This CDR3 comprises 10 residues. Trimming cost V 6 bases and J 5 bases, with 5 bases left between them. The V gene's germline CDR1 is MGHDK and CDR2 SYGVNS.

The genes are TRBV19 and TRBJ1-5; TRBD1 matches at 8 bases. J gave up 4 bases and V 10 bases, and 12 bases lay outside the gene matches. Germline values: CDR1 LNHDA, CDR2 SQIVND (reference sequence). This CDR3 spans 15 amino acids. CDR3 coding DNA: TGTGCCACTATGGACAGGGTCATGGAAAATCAGCCCCAGCATTTT. Translating gives CATMDRVMENQPQHF.

This clonotype was recorded a few times. The chain links TRBV6-1 to TRBJ1-1; TRBD1 is a possible D gene (5 bases). Germline assignment: CDR1 MNHNS and CDR2 SASEGT. The V end lost 8 bases, the J end lost 1 base, and 17 bases lay between the germline ends. This CDR3 is built from 15 residues. CDR3 protein: CASLLGQGANTEAFF. CDR3 bases: TGTGCCAGCCTTTTGGGCCAGGGCGCGAACACTGAAGCTTTCTTT.

The table lists this clonotype with a few counts. V is TRBV30 and J is TRBJ2-2, with D uncertain. CDR3 length: 14 residues. CDR1 is GTSNPN, CDR2 SVGIG, per germline (reference sequence). V lost 3 bases to trimming and J lost 4 bases, with 12 bases between them. The CDR3: CAWRSHPVTGELFF. CDR3 nucleotides: TGTGCCTGGAGATCCCACCCCGTCACCGGGGAGCTGTTTTTT.

This clonotype appeared a few times. The V call is TRBV28, the J call TRBJ1-5, with D maybe TRBD1 (6 bases). The V end was cut by 5 bases, the J end by 2 bases, with 10 bases between. This CDR3 is 14 amino acids long. Per germline, CDR1 MDHEN and CDR2 SYDVKM. CDR3 nucleotides: TGTGCCAGCAGTCCAGGACAGCGCAATCAGCCCCAGCATTTT. As protein: CASSPGQRNQPQHF. Supplemented by reference TRBV28 and TRBJ1-5, the full variable domain reads DVKVTQSSRYLVKRTGEKVFLECVQDMDHENMFWYRQDPGLGLRLIYFSYDVKMKEKGDIPEGYSVSREKKERFSLILESASTNQTSMYLCASSPGQRNQPQHFGDGTRLSIL.

This clonotype was found a few times. The chain is built from TRBV9 and TRBJ2-2; TRBD2 matches 9 bases. The CDR3 has 15 amino acids. From germline, CDR1 is SGDLS and CDR2 YYNGEE. Trimming removed 2 bases from V and 1 base from J; junction bases left unmatched: 0. The CDR3, as DNA: TGTGCCAGCAGCGTTAGCGGGAGGAACACCGGGGAGCTGTTTTTT. Amino acids: CASSVSGRNTGELFF.

This clonotype showed up just a few times. The chain recombines TRBV12-3 or TRBV12-4 with TRBJ2-5; TRBD1 matches 7 bases. CDR3 length: 13 residues. Germline trimming cut 7 bases from V and 1 base from J; bases unmatched to any gene: 3. CDR3 bases: TGTGCCAGCACCTGGACAGGCCAAGAGACCCAGTACTTC. It translates to CASTWTGQETQYF.

The CDR3 nucleotides read TGTGCCAGCAGTACCCCAAACATCCGCTATGGCTACACCTTC. Translation: CASSTPNIRYGYTF. V and J are TRBV28 and TRBJ1-2; D uncertain. The CDR3 spans 14 residues. V lost 5 bases and J lost 4, with 14 bases in between. Per the germline V gene, CDR1 is MDHEN and CDR2 is SYDVKM.

The chain joins TRBV12-3 or TRBV12-4 to TRBJ2-5; 10 bases match TRBD1. The length of the CDR3 is 16 residues. Germline trimming cut 4 bases from V and 4 bases from J; bases unmatched to any gene: 9. The CDR3 sequence is CASSSWDRGGVETQYF. The CDR3 nucleotides read TGTGCCAGCAGTTCCTGGGACAGGGGAGGTGTAGAGACCCAGTACTTC.

This clonotype turned up a few times. The chain has TRBV6-1 and TRBJ1-1; TRBD1 matches 8 bases. The length of the CDR3 is 16 residues. Trimming took 4 bases from V and 0 from J; bases not matched to a gene: 7. The germline V gene has CDR1 MNHNS and CDR2 SASEGT. The CDR3 is CASSGDYRGMNTEAFF. The CDR3 DNA reads TGTGCCAGCAGTGGGGATTACAGGGGGATGAACACTGAAGCTTTCTTT.

This clonotype was observed at least ten times. The V gene is TRBV20-1, the J gene TRBJ1-5; maybe TRBD1 (6 bases). This CDR3 has 14 amino acids. Per the germline V gene, CDR1 is DFQATT and CDR2 is SNEGSKA (reference sequence). The V and J ends lost 2 bases and 2 bases respectively, with 10 bases between them. CDR3 protein: CSARWGAGNQPQHF. CDR3 DNA sequence: TGCAGTGCTAGATGGGGGGCAGGCAATCAGCCCCAGCATTTT.

The chain is built from TRBV7-2 and TRBJ1-5; D is uncertain. The CDR3 has 15 residues. Germline V gives CDR1 SGHTA, CDR2 FQGNSA. V lost 3 bases and J 0 bases, leaving 9 bases between the germline ends. Written as DNA, the CDR3 is TGTGCCAGCAGCTTGGGCTCTTATAGCAATCAGCCCCAGCATTTT. Translation: CASSLGSYSNQPQHF.

The CDR3 loop reads CASSEEGLFGYTF. DNA for the CDR3: TGTGCCAGCAGTGAAGAGGGACTCTTTGGCTACACCTTC. The chain recombines TRBV2 with TRBJ1-2, with D maybe TRBD1 (5 bases). This CDR3 spans 13 amino acids. Trimming shortened V by 1 base and J by 7 bases, and 10 bases separated the two germline ends. In germline, CDR1 is SNHLY, CDR2 FYNNEI.

This chain connects TRBV7-2 to TRBJ2-5, with 8 bases matching TRBD1. Trimming took 5 bases from V and 5 from J; bases not matched to a gene: 7. This CDR3 has 14 residues. Germline CDR1 SGHTA, CDR2 FQGNSA. The CDR3 DNA is TGTGCCAGCAGCGCAGACAGGGGTGCGGAGACCCAGTACTTC. Translated, it gives CASSADRGAETQYF.

The rearrangement links TRBV20-1 to TRBJ2-7; 11 positions match TRBD2. This CDR3 spans 14 amino acids. CDR1 is DFQATT, CDR2 SNEGSKA, per germline (reference sequence). The V and J ends lost 3 bases and 5 bases, in that order; junction bases with no gene match: 6. CDR3 in DNA: TGCAGTGCTAGCGTCGGACTAGCGGGCCACGAGCAGTACTTC. Translated, it gives CSASVGLAGHEQYF.

The rearrangement joins TRBV5-1 to TRBJ2-3; tentatively, D is TRBD2 (5 bases). Germline CDR1 SGHRS, CDR2 YFSETQ. This CDR3 is built from 16 residues. Trimming left V 1 base short and J 3 bases short, with 15 bases between. The CDR3 sequence: CASSLSLAVETDTQYF. The CDR3 DNA reads TGCGCCAGCAGCTTGAGCCTAGCAGTCGAGACAGATACGCAGTATTTT.

The chain is built from TRBV20-1 and TRBJ2-2; TRBD2 matches at 7 bases. J was trimmed by 3 bases and V by 6 bases; bases with no gene match: 13. CDR1 and CDR2 (germline): DFQATT, SNEGSKA (reference sequence). The CDR3 is made up of 16 amino acids. The CDR3 sequence is CSAPGGKGLDTGELFF. The DNA of the CDR3 is TGCAGTGCCCCGGGGGGTAAAGGACTCGACACCGGGGAGCTGTTTTTT.